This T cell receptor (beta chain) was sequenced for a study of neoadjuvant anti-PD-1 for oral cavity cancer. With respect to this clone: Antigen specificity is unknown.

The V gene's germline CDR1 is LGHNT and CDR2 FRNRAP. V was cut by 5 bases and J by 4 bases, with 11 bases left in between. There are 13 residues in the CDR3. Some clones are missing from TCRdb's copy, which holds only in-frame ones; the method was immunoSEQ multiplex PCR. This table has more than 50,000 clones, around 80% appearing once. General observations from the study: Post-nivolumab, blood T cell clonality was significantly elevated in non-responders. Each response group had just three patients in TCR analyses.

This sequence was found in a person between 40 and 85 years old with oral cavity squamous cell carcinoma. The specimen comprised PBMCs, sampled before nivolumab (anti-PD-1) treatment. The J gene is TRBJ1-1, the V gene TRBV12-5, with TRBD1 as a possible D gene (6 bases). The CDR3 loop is CASGLRGGTEAFF. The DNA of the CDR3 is TGTGCTAGTGGTCTTAGGGGGGGCACTGAAGCTTTCTTT.